The subject of this entry is one TCR beta chain. What it binds is not known. This record belongs to a study of T cell responses to AZD1222 COVID-19 vaccine. Study results and limitations: Receipt of two AZD1222 doses was followed by a rise in Spike-specific TCR breadth and depth.

TCRdb's copy holds only in-frame clones and misses some; the assay was immunoSEQ multiplex PCR. The sample yields 150,000 to 200,000 clones, 85% to 95% seen once. Per the germline V gene, CDR1 is SGHNT and CDR2 is YYREEE (reference sequence). V trimming: 4 bases; J trimming: 1 base; junction bases outside the gene matches: 7. This CDR3 is built from 18 residues. The genes are TRBV5-4 and TRBJ2-3; 15 nucleotides match TRBD2. This sample comprised peripheral blood, obtained on day 0 of AZD1222 vaccination. This receptor was taken from an adult in good health. The CDR3 DNA sequence: TGTGCCAGCAGCCGGACTAGCGGGGGGGCTCAAGGCACAGATACGCAGTATTTT. It codes for CASSRTSGGAQGTDTQYF.